This T cell receptor beta chain originates from a study of T cells in Graves' hyperthyroidism and ophthalmopathy. Findings of the study overall: In blood, most of the thyroid clonotypes expanded above 0.001 were also present. In the analysis, a 13 V-J model separated ophthalmopathy from stable hyperthyroidism. Before onset, by a median of approximately 6.2 months, the model predicted ophthalmopathy.

CDR3 size: 15 residues. The V gene end was trimmed by 6 bases and the J gene end by 8 bases; junction bases not matched to a gene: 10. This clonotype was seen more than once but under ten times. The antigen remains unidentified. This sample holds PBMCs from approximately 9 ml fresh peripheral blood. RNA transcripts gave rise to amplified TCR beta CDR3 regions. Primed by the HTBI set, a first-round RT-PCR was run on the TCR CDR3. TCRdb analysed the multiplex PCR reads with MiXCR anew, one entry per CDR3 protein. The data contain approximately 610,000 distinct CDR3 sequences, approximately 15% of them seen just once; the ten biggest clones take up roughly 18%.

The V call is TRBV12-3 or TRBV12-4, the J call TRBJ1-2, with 12 nucleotides matching TRBD1. The source material was blood. The receptor was derived from a woman aged 18-35 years with Graves' hyperthyroidism. Here the CDR3 reads CASRQSGQGASGYTF. The CDR3 DNA reads as TGTGCCAGCAGGCAATCGGGACAGGGGGCGTCCGGCTACACCTTC.